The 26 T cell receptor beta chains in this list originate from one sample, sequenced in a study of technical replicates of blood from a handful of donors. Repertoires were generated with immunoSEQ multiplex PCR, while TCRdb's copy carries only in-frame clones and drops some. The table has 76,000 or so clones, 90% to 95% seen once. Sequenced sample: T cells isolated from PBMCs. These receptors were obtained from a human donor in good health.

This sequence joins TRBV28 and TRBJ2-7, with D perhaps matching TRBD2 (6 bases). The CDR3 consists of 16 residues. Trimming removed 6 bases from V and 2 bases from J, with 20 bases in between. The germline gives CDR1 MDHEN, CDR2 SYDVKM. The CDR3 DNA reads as TGTGCCAGCAGCTCCTCAAGTGGCGGGGAACCCTACGAGCAGTACTTC. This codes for CASSSSSGGEPYEQYF.

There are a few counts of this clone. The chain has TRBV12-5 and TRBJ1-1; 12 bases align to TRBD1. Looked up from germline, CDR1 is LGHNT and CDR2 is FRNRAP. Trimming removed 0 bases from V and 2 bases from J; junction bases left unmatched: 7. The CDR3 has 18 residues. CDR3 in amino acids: CASGLVSGTGGRNTEAFF. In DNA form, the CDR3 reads TGTGCTAGTGGTTTGGTAAGCGGGACAGGGGGCCGAAACACTGAAGCTTTCTTT.

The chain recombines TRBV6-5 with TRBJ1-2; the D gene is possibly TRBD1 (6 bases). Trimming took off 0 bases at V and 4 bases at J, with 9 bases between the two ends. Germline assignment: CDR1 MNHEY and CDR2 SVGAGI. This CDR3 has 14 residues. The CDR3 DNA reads TGTGCCAGCAGTTACTCCAGGGGCGGCTATGGCTACACCTTC. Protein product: CASSYSRGGYGYTF.

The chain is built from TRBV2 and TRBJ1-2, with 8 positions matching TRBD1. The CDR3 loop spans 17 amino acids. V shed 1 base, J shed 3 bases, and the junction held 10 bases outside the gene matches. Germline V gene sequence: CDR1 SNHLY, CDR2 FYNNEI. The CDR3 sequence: CASSEGGQEPGDYGYTF. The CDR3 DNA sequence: TGTGCCAGCAGTGAAGGGGGACAGGAACCAGGGGACTATGGCTACACCTTC.

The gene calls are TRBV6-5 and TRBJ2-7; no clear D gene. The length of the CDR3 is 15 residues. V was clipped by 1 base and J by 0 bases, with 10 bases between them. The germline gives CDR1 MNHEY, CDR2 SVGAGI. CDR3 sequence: CASSYLAENSYEQYF. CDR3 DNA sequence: TGTGCCAGCAGTTACTTAGCAGAGAACTCCTACGAGCAGTACTTC.

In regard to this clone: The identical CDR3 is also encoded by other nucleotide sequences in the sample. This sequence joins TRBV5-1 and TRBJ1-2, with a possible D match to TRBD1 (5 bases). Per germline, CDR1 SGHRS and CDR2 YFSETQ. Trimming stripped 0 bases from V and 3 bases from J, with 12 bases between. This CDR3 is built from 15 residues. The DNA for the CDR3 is TGCGCCAGCAGCTTGGGGCAAGGCAGGGACTATGGCTACACCTTC. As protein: CASSLGQGRDYGYTF.

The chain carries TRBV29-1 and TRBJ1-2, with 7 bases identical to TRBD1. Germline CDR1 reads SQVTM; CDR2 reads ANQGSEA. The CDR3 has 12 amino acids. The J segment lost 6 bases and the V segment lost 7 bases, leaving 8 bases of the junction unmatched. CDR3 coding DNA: TGCAGCGCCCTGGGACAGACAGATGGCTACACCTTC. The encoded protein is CSALGQTDGYTF.

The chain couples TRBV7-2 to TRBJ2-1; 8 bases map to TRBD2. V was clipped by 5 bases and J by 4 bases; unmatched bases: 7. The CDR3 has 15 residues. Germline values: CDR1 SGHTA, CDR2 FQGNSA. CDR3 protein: CASSPYSGIYNEQFF. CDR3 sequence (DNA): TGTGCCAGCAGCCCCTATAGCGGGATTTACAATGAGCAGTTCTTC.

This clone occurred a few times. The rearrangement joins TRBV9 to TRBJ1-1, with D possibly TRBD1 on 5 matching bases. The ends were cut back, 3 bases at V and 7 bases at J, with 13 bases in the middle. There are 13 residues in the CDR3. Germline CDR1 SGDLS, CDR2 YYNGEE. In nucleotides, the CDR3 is TGTGCCAGCAGCGCAAGGGGTGTCGGTGAAGCTTTCTTT. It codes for CASSARGVGEAFF.

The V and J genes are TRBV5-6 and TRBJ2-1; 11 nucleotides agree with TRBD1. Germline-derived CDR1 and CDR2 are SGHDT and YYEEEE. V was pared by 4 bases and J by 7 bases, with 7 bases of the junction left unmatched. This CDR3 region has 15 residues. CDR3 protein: CASSHPRDRGNEQFF. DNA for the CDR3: TGTGCCAGCAGCCACCCCCGGGACAGGGGGAATGAGCAGTTCTTC.

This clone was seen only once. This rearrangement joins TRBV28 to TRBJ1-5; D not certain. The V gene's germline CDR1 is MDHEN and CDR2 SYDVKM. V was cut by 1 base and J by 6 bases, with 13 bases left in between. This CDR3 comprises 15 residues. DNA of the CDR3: TGTGCCAGCAGTTTATCCCCGGCGGCGGTTCAGCCCCAGCATTTT. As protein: CASSLSPAAVQPQHF.

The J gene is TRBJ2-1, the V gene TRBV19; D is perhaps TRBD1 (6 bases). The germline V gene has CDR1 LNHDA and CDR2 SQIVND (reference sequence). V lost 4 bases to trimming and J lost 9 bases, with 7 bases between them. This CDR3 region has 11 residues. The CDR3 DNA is TGTGCCAGTAGTAGGGGGCTTGAGCAGTTCTTC. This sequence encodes CASSRGLEQFF.

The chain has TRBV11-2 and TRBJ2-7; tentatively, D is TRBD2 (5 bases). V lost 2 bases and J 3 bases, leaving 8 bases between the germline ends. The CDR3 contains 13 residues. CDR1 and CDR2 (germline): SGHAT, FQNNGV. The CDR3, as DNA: TGTGCCAGCAGCTTACCAGGACTCTACGAGCAGTACTTC. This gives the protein CASSLPGLYEQYF.

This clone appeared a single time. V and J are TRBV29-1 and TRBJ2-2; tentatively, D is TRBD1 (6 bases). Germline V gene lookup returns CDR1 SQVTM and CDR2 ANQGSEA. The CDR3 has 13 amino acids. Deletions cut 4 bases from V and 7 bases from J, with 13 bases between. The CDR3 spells CSVVYRVNGELFF. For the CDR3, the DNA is TGCAGCGTTGTATACAGGGTGAACGGGGAGCTGTTTTTT.

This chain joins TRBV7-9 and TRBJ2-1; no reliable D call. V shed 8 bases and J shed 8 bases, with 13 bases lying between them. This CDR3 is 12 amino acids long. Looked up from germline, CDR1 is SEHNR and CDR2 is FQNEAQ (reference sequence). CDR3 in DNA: TGTGCCAGCCTTTTTGCGAACGATGAGCAGTTCTTC. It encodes CASLFANDEQFF.

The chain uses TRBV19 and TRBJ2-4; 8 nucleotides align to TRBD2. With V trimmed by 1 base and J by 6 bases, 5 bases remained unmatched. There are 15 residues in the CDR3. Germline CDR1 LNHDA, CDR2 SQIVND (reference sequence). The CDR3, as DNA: TGTGCCAGTAGTATAGTTTCGGGGGGGGCAAACATTCAGTACTTC. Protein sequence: CASSIVSGGANIQYF.

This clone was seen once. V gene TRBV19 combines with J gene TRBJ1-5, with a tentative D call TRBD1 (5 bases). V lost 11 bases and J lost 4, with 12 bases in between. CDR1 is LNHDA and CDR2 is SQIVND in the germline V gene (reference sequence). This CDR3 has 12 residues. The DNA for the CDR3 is TGTGCCTCCGGAGGGGCTAATCAGCCCCAGCATTTT. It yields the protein CASGGANQPQHF.

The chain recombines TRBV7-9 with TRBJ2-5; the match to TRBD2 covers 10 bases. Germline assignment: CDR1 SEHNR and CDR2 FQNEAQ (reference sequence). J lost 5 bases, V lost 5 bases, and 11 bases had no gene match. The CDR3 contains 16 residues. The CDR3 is CASSRWTSGYTETQYF. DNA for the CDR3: TGTGCCAGCAGCAGATGGACTAGCGGTTATACGGAGACCCAGTACTTC.

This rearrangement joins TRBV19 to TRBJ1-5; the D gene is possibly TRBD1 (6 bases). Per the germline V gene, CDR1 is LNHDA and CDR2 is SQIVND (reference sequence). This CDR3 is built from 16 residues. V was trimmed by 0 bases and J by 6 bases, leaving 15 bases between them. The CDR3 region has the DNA TGTGCCAGTAGTATAGAAACCGGGACATGGAGTCAGCCCCAGCATTTT. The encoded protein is CASSIETGTWSQPQHF.

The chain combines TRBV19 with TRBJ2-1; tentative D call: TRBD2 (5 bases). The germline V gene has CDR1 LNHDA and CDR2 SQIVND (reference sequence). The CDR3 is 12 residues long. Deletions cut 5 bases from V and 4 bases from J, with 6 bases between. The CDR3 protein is CASSEGYNEQFF. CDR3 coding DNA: TGTGCCAGTAGTGAGGGATACAATGAGCAGTTCTTC.

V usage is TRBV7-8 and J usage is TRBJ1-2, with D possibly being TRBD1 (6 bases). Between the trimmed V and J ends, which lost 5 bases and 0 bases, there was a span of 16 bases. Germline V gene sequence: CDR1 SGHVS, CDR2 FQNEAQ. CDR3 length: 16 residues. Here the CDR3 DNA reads TGTGCCAGCAGCAACGGGGGGGCCAAGGCTAACTATGGCTACACCTTC. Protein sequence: CASSNGGAKANYGYTF.

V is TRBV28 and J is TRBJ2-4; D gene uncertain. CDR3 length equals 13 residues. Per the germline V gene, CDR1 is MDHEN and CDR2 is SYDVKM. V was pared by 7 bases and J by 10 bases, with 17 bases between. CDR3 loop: CASTNQDTGIQYF. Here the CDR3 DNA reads TGTGCCAGCACAAACCAAGATACGGGTATTCAGTACTTC. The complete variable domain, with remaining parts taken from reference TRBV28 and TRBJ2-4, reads DVKVTQSSRYLVKRTGEKVFLECVQDMDHENMFWYRQDPGLGLRLIYFSYDVKMKEKGDIPEGYSVSREKKERFSLILESASTNQTSMYLCASTNQDTGIQYFGAGTRLSVL.

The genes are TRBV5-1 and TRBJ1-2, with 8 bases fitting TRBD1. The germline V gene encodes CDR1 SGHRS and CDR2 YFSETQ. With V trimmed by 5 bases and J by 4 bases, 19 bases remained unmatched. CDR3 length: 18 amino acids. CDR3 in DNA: TGCGCCAGCAGTTCAGGGACAGGCGCTTCCCATAGCCCCTATGGCTACACCTTC. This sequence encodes CASSSGTGASHSPYGYTF. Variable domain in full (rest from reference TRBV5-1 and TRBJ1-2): KAGVTQTPRYLIKTRGQQVTLSCSPISGHRSVSWYQQTPGQGLQFLFEYFSETQRNKGNFPGRFSGRQFSNSRSEMNVSTLELGDSALYLCASSSGTGASHSPYGYTFGSGTRLTVV.

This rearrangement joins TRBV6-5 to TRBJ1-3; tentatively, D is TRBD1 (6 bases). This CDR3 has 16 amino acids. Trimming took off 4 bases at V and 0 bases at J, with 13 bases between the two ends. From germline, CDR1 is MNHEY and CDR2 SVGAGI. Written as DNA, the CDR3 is TGTGCCAGCAGTTTATTTCGGACAGACTCTGGAAACACCATATATTTT. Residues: CASSLFRTDSGNTIYF.

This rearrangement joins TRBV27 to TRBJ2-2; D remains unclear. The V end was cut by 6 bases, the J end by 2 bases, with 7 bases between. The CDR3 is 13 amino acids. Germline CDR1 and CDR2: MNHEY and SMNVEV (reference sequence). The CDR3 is CASSPLNTGELFF. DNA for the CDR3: TGTGCCAGCAGCCCCCTAAACACCGGGGAGCTGTTTTTT.

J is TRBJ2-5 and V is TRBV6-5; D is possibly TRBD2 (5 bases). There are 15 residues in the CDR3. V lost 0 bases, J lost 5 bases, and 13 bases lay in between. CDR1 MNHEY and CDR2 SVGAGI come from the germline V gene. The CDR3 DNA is TGTGCCAGCAGTTACTCGGCTAGCATCGAGGAGACCCAGTACTTC. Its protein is CASSYSASIEETQYF.